The 21 T cell receptor beta chains below were found in one sample sequenced in a study of T cell changes during pregnancy in multiple sclerosis. Produced via immunoSEQ multiplex PCR; TCRdb's table is partial and in-frame only. The table lists about 100,000 clones, about 94% of them singletons, with approximately 1% in the top ten. This specimen consisted of peripheral blood, obtained before pregnancy. These receptors were obtained from a female donor with multiple sclerosis, enrolled in a pregnancy study.

The chain recombines TRBV27 with TRBJ2-1; 10 bases agree with TRBD2. V trimming: 6 bases; J trimming: 3 bases; junction bases outside the gene matches: 2. There are 14 residues in the CDR3. The germline V gene encodes CDR1 MNHEY and CDR2 SMNVEV (reference sequence). The DNA of the CDR3 is TGTGCCAGCAGCGGGACTAGCGTCTACAATGAGCAGTTCTTC. Translating gives CASSGTSVYNEQFF.

The chain combines TRBV9 with TRBJ2-1, with 8 bases fitting TRBD2. Per the germline V gene, CDR1 is SGDLS and CDR2 is YYNGEE. V gave up 4 bases and J gave up 8 bases; unmatched junction bases: 17. The CDR3 has 17 residues. DNA of the CDR3: TGTGCCAGCAGCCCCCTGGTAGCGGGATACCAAGGGGATGAGCAGTTCTTC. Protein: CASSPLVAGYQGDEQFF.

The chain recombines TRBV27 with TRBJ2-1; 12 bases fit TRBD2. J gave up 4 bases and V 4 bases, and 8 bases lay outside the gene matches. The CDR3 covers 17 residues. The germline CDR1 and CDR2 sequences are MNHEY and SMNVEV (reference sequence). Here the CDR3 reads CASSSQTSGRIYNEQFF. The CDR3 DNA is TGTGCCAGCAGTTCCCAGACTAGCGGGAGAATATACAATGAGCAGTTCTTC.

The chain couples TRBV5-1 to TRBJ1-1, with TRBD1 matching over 8 bases. The trim removed 4 bases at V and 8 bases at J, leaving 13 bases unmatched. The CDR3 sequence is 15 residues long. CDR1 and CDR2 (germline): SGHRS, YFSETQ. The CDR3 is CASSQVQGDAREAFF. In DNA form, the CDR3 reads TGCGCCAGCAGCCAGGTACAGGGGGACGCTAGAGAAGCTTTCTTT.

This clone was picked up one time. The rearrangement joins TRBV5-1 to TRBJ1-4; a possible D gene is TRBD1 (5 bases). The CDR3 is made up of 16 amino acids. CDR1 and CDR2 (germline): SGHRS, YFSETQ. V lost 0 bases and J lost 2, with 11 bases in between. CDR3 protein: CASSLVGQGTNEKLFF. The CDR3 DNA is TGCGCCAGCAGCTTGGTAGGGCAGGGTACTAATGAAAAACTGTTTTTT.

The chain couples TRBV6-1 to TRBJ2-7, with 11 bases lining up with TRBD2. The CDR3 extends over 14 amino acids. Trimming cost V 7 bases and J 5 bases; bases outside gene matches: 7. The V gene's germline CDR1 is MNHNS and CDR2 SASEGT. CDR3: CASIVAGGPDEQYF. For the CDR3, the DNA is TGTGCCAGCATAGTAGCGGGAGGGCCGGACGAGCAGTACTTC.

The chain is built from TRBV19 and TRBJ2-7; 8 nucleotides align to TRBD1. The V and J ends lost 4 bases and 4 bases, in that order; junction bases with no gene match: 12. The CDR3 totals 16 residues. Germline values: CDR1 LNHDA, CDR2 SQIVND (reference sequence). This CDR3 is CASSTLSGTGRYEQYF. Written as DNA, the CDR3 is TGTGCCAGTAGTACTTTATCCGGGACAGGAAGGTACGAGCAGTACTTC.

The chain has TRBV7-9 and TRBJ2-7; D is uncertain. CDR3 length equals 13 residues. Germline assignment: CDR1 SEHNR and CDR2 FQNEAQ (reference sequence). Between the trimmed V and J ends, which lost 6 bases and 0 bases, there was a span of 9 bases. CDR3 DNA: TGTGCCAGCAGAGATGGGCTCTCCTACGAGCAGTACTTC. Its protein is CASRDGLSYEQYF.

This chain joins TRBV2 and TRBJ2-3; 8 bases are shared with TRBD2. The CDR3 is made up of 15 amino acids. V was clipped by 1 base and J by 3 bases; unmatched bases: 3. Germline V gives CDR1 SNHLY, CDR2 FYNNEI. The CDR3 loop is CASSEVAGSTDTQYF. For the CDR3, the DNA is TGTGCCAGCAGTGAAGTAGCGGGAAGTACAGATACGCAGTATTTT.

The V call is TRBV9, the J call TRBJ1-2, with TRBD1 as a possible D gene (6 bases). CDR1 SGDLS and CDR2 YYNGEE come from the germline V gene. V was clipped by 0 bases and J by 4 bases, with 13 bases between them. The CDR3 has 15 residues. The CDR3 reads CASSVALPRGYGYTF. The CDR3 DNA follows: TGTGCCAGCAGCGTAGCCCTCCCCAGGGGCTATGGCTACACCTTC. Full variable domain (missing parts from reference TRBV9 and TRBJ1-2): DSGVTQTPKHLITATGQRVTLRCSPRSGDLSVYWYQQSLDQGLQFLIQYYNGEERAKGNILERFSAQQFPDLHSELNLSSLELGDSALYFCASSVALPRGYGYTFGSGTRLTVV.

J is TRBJ2-3 and V is TRBV5-6; 8 bases are a match to TRBD1. J lost 0 bases, V lost 1 base, and 4 bases had no gene match. The germline CDR1 and CDR2 sequences are SGHDT and YYEEEE. CDR3 length equals 16 residues. CDR3 DNA: TGTGCCAGCAGCTTGCCGGACAGGGCCAGCACAGATACGCAGTATTTT. This codes for CASSLPDRASTDTQYF. The variable domain in full, completed from reference TRBV5-6 and TRBJ2-3, reads DAGVTQSPTHLIKTRGQQVTLRCSPKSGHDTVSWYQQALGQGPQFIFQYYEEEERQRGNFPDRFSGHQFPNYSSELNVNALLLGDSALYLCASSLPDRASTDTQYFGPGTRLTVL.

This chain joins TRBV28 and TRBJ2-7; 8 bases are shared with TRBD2. In germline, CDR1 is MDHEN, CDR2 SYDVKM. CDR3 length: 16 amino acids. The junction had 12 bases not matched to a gene; V was cut back by 8 bases and J by 0 bases. The CDR3 DNA reads as TGTGCCAGCCGGGAGGGCGGGCAGGACCCCTCCTACGAGCAGTACTTC. This gives the protein CASREGGQDPSYEQYF.

This clone was recorded only once. The rearrangement uses TRBV19 and TRBJ2-4, with 13 bases identical to TRBD2. The J segment lost 2 bases and the V segment lost 5 bases, leaving 12 bases of the junction unmatched. CDR3 length equals 19 residues. CDR1 is LNHDA, CDR2 SQIVND, per germline (reference sequence). In DNA, the CDR3 is TGTGCCAGTAGTGGGGGACTAGCGGGATCGGTCGTATCCAAAAACATTCAGTACTTC. This encodes CASSGGLAGSVVSKNIQYF.

A single count supports this clone. The chain carries TRBV7-2 and TRBJ2-7; TRBD2 aligns across 11 bases. Trimming cost V 1 base and J 10 bases; bases outside gene matches: 6. Germline loops: CDR1 SGHTA, CDR2 FQGNSA. This CDR3 has 14 amino acids. The CDR3 reads CASSLGLAGYRQYF. The CDR3 DNA reads as TGTGCCAGCAGCTTAGGACTAGCGGGATACCGTCAGTACTTC.

The V and J genes are TRBV11-2 and TRBJ2-7; a possible D gene is TRBD1 (6 bases). Trimming took 3 bases from V and 2 from J, leaving 8 bases between them. Germline V gives CDR1 SGHAT, CDR2 FQNNGV. The CDR3 is made up of 13 amino acids. CDR3 bases: TGTGCCAGCAGCTTGGACAGCCCCTACGAGCAGTACTTC. Residues: CASSLDSPYEQYF.

This clone was seen a single time. The chain joins TRBV18 to TRBJ2-3; TRBD2 matches at 11 bases. The CDR3 loop spans 16 amino acids. V lost 3 bases, J lost 4 bases, and 6 bases stayed unmatched. Germline-derived CDR1 and CDR2 are KGHSH and LQKENI. CDR3 sequence: CASSPGGLAVSDTQYF. DNA for the CDR3: TGTGCCAGCTCACCCGGGGGACTAGCGGTCTCAGATACGCAGTATTTT.

The rearrangement links TRBV5-1 to TRBJ1-2; no reliable D call. CDR3 length: 16 residues. The V end was cut by 2 bases, the J end by 0 bases, with 14 bases between. Germline-derived CDR1 and CDR2 are SGHRS and YFSETQ. CDR3 protein: CASSFGSATSNYGYTF. In DNA, the CDR3 is TGCGCCAGCAGCTTCGGCTCAGCGACTTCTAACTATGGCTACACCTTC.

The J gene is TRBJ2-5, the V gene TRBV9, with 8 bases matching TRBD2. CDR3 length: 16 residues. CDR1 is SGDLS and CDR2 is YYNGEE in the germline V gene. The V and J ends lost 0 bases and 5 bases, in that order; junction bases with no gene match: 9. The CDR3 is CASSVEGAGEAETQYF. CDR3 nucleotide sequence: TGTGCCAGCAGCGTAGAAGGAGCGGGAGAAGCGGAGACCCAGTACTTC.

Concerning this clone itself: Germline is not matched at one junction end, which may reflect a read error. This sequence joins TRBV30 and TRBJ2-5; D is possibly TRBD2 (5 bases). This CDR3 has 12 residues. Germline CDR1 and CDR2: GTSNPN and SVGIG (reference sequence). The CDR3 region is CAWSGREETQYF. CDR3 in DNA: TGTGCCTGGAGTGGACGGGAAGAGACCCAATACTTC.

The chain is built from TRBV19 and TRBJ2-3; 10 bases are shared with TRBD2. J lost 0 bases, V lost 0 bases, and 12 bases had no gene match. Germline V gene lookup returns CDR1 LNHDA and CDR2 SQIVND (reference sequence). CDR3 length: 20 amino acids. For the CDR3, the DNA is TGTGCCAGTAGTATAGATCGGATCGGACTAGCGGAGGATAGCACAGATACGCAGTATTTT. This encodes CASSIDRIGLAEDSTDTQYF.

V and J are TRBV19 and TRBJ1-5; D not certain. This CDR3 region has 15 residues. Germline CDR1 LNHDA, CDR2 SQIVND (reference sequence). V was shortened by 6 bases and J by 0 bases, with 12 bases between the two germline ends. The DNA for the CDR3 is TGTGCCAGTAGCGGAACACACTATAGCAATCAGCCCCAGCATTTT. Translating gives CASSGTHYSNQPQHF.